The text below deals with one TCR beta chain. Its target is not known. The entry originates in a study of siplizumab effects on memory and regulatory T cells. Study observations and caveats: Apparently more diverse than memory cells, naive T cells also seemed major alloresponse contributors. Proliferating siplizumab-culture Tregs lacked confirmation of suppressive function. Alloreactive sequences tracing back to unstimulated CD4+ memory cells were significantly reduced by siplizumab.

Repertoires were generated with immunoSEQ multiplex PCR, while TCRdb's copy carries only in-frame clones and drops some. The repertoire holds more than 85,000 clones, with more than 85% as singletons. From germline, CDR1 is MDHEN and CDR2 SYDVKM. Trimming removed 7 bases from V and 7 bases from J, with 13 bases in between. The CDR3 runs to 13 residues. The clonotype originates from a human donor in good health. Sample: CD4+ T cells sorted from blood. The chain has TRBV28 and TRBJ1-4; D is possibly TRBD1 (6 bases). For the CDR3, the DNA is TGTGCCAGCATCGACAGGAGTAGTGAAAAACTGTTTTTT. Its protein product is CASIDRSSEKLFF.